The rows below give T cell receptor beta chains drawn from one sample of a study of blood T cell repertoires in COVID-19. Profiled with immunoSEQ multiplex PCR; TCRdb holds only in-frame clones, not every one. The table records about 260,000 clones, roughly 86% of them present only once. The sequenced material came from PBMCs or T cells enriched from blood (not recorded which). The receptors stem from a woman aged 45-59 years who had recovered from COVID-19. Each CDR3 is given with its conserved first and last residue. The order of the fields is clone size, V gene, J gene, D gene, CDR3 DNA, CDR3 protein. A D gene is named only where the DNA matches it firmly. Clone size is stated in some rows and not others, as once, few, many or a class when expanded.

>-|TRBV19|TRBJ2-2|-
TGTGCCAGTAGTATCCAGGGAAGGATCGGGGAGCTGTTTTTT
CASSIQGRIGELFF
>-|TRBV7-2|TRBJ1-1|-
TGTGCCAGCAGCTTAGCGCGGGGGCCCCGCACTGAAGCTTTCTTT
CASSLARGPRTEAFF
>-|TRBV7-9|TRBJ2-2|-
TGTGCCACCACGTGGACAGCGAACACCGGGGAGCTGTTTTTT
CATTWTANTGELFF
>-|TRBV4-3|TRBJ1-6|-
TGCGCCAGCAGCCAATTTAAAGGGGGTAATTCACCCCTCCACTTT
CASSQFKGGNSPLHF
>-|TRBV29-1|TRBJ1-3|TRBD1
TGCAGCGCAATCGGGACAGCAGGAGGAAACACCATATATTTT
CSAIGTAGGNTIYF
>-|TRBV6-5|TRBJ1-2|-
TGTGCCAGCAGGGAGTTAAACTATGGCTACACCTTC
CASRELNYGYTF
>-|TRBV10-2|TRBJ1-5|TRBD1
TGCGCCAGCAGGACAGGGGAGGCCTATCAGCCCCAGCATTTT
CASRTGEAYQPQHF
>-|TRBV5-1|TRBJ1-1|-
TGCGCCAGCAGCTTGGGGCGGGAGCGGAACACTGAAGCTTTCTTT
CASSLGRERNTEAFF
>-|TRBV18|TRBJ1-2|-
TGTGCCAGCTCACCCCCTAGTAGCTATGGCTACACCTTC
CASSPPSSYGYTF
>-|TRBV5-6|TRBJ1-5|-
TGTGCCAGCAGTAACTTAGACAGAGTGGGACAGCCCCAGCATTTT
CASSNLDRVGQPQHF
>-|TRBV5-1|TRBJ2-2|TRBD2
TGCGCCAGCAGCCCGGCCAGCGGACGGGGGGACGGGGAGCTGTTTTTT
CASSPASGRGDGELFF
>-|TRBV27|TRBJ2-1|TRBD2
TGTGCCAGCAGTCCCACCCGCGGGAGAGGTGAGCAGTTCTTC
CASSPTRGRGEQFF
>many|TRBV10-2|TRBJ2-2|TRBD2
TGCGCCAGCCGCGGGGGGGCCGACACCGGGGAGCTGTTTTTT
CASRGGADTGELFF
>few|TRBV6-5|TRBJ2-1|-
TGTGCCAGCAGTTATATGAATGAGCAGTTCTTC
CASSYMNEQFF
>-|TRBV4-2|TRBJ2-3|-
TGTGCCAGCAGCCAAGATGCGTCAGATACGCAGTATTTT
CASSQDASDTQYF
>-|TRBV5-1|TRBJ1-1|-
TGCGCCAGCAGCTCAGCCCAGGGGAACATGAACACTGAAGCTTTCTTT
CASSSAQGNMNTEAFF
>many|TRBV2|TRBJ2-7|-
TGTGCCAGCAACGGGGTCTTCTCCTACGAGCAGTACTTC
CASNGVFSYEQYF
>few|TRBV5-4|TRBJ1-2|-
TGTGCCAGCAGCCCCAGCCCAGGCGCTAACTATGGCTACACCTTC
CASSPSPGANYGYTF
>-|TRBV19|TRBJ1-1|-
TGTGCCAGTAGTATCAGGGGAGGGCACACTGAAGCTTTCTTT
CASSIRGGHTEAFF
>-|TRBV19|TRBJ1-1|-
TGTGCCAGTAGTGCCCGGAACGACGGGAAAACCACTGAAGCTTTCTTT
CASSARNDGKTTEAFF
>-|TRBV9|TRBJ2-5|-
TGTGCCAGCAGCGAAACTAGCAGGAGGCAGACCCAGTACTTC
CASSETSRRQTQYF
>few|TRBV4-3|TRBJ2-5|TRBD1
TGCGCCAGCAGCCTACACAGGGGCCAAGAGACCCAGTACTTC
CASSLHRGQETQYF
>-|TRBV28|TRBJ2-1|-
TGTGCCAGCAGTTTAGACGGAGGGTCCTACAATGAGCAGTTCTTC
CASSLDGGSYNEQFF
>-|TRBV2|TRBJ2-1|TRBD1
TGTGCCAGCAAAAGGGACAGGAATTACAATGAGCAGTTCTTC
CASKRDRNYNEQFF
>-|TRBV9|TRBJ2-2|TRBD2
TGTGCCAGCAGCGTAGGACTAGCGGGAAACACCGGGGAGCTGTTTTTT
CASSVGLAGNTGELFF
>-|TRBV3-1/TRBV3-2|TRBJ2-1|TRBD2
TGTGCCAGCAGCCGACTGGGACTAGCGGGAGGGGGTGAGCAGTTCTTC
CASSRLGLAGGGEQFF
>-|TRBV4-1|TRBJ2-2|-
TGCGCCAGCAGCCGGGCAGGGGAGCTGTTTTTT
CASSRAGELFF
>-|TRBV24-1|TRBJ2-1|TRBD1
TGTGCCACCAGTGACCCTCCAAGGTCGGGACAGGGTAGGAATGAGCAGTTCTTC
CATSDPPRSGQGRNEQFF